The subject of this entry is one TCR beta chain. Its antigen is currently unknown. The sample belongs to a study of post-analysis software for immune sequencing data. Points from the study as a whole: When patients were compared with controls, about 5 TRBV segments were more frequent, TRBV5-6, TRBV5-1 and TRBV20-1 among them. For normalized Chao1 diversity, multiple sclerosis patients scored significantly lower than controls did. Samples from a shared batch, those prepared together, strongly co-clustered by F measure.

CDR3 size: 15 residues. V gave up 4 bases and J gave up 7 bases; unmatched junction bases: 8. Unique molecular identifiers were built into the TCR beta cDNA libraries. TCRdb redid the calling of the PCR reads with MiXCR, one entry per CDR3 protein. The sample contains more than 350,000 distinct CDR3 sequences, more than 30% of which appear only once. The TCR sequence derives from a girl aged 2 to 10 with multiple sclerosis. The chain couples TRBV12-3 or TRBV12-4 to TRBJ2-1; TRBD1 aligns across 9 bases. Sequenced: blood. CDR3 coding DNA: TGTGCCAGCAGTTCCGGACAGGGGTGGGTAAATGAGCAGTTCTTC. It codes for CASSSGQGWVNEQFF.